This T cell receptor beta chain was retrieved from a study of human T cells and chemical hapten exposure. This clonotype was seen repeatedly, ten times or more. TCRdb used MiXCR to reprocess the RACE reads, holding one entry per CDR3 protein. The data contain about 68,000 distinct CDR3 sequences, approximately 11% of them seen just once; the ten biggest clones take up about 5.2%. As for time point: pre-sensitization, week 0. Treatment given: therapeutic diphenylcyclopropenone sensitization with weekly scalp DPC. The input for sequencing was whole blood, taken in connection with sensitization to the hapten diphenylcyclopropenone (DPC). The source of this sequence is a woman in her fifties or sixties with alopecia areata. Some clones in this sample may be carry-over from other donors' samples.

CDR3 bases: TGTGCCAGCAGCCGGACTAGCGCGCAGTACTTC. This codes for CASSRTSAQYF. The chain links TRBV2 to TRBJ2-7, with 9 nucleotides matching TRBD2. The CDR3 loop spans 11 amino acids. Germline assignment: CDR1 SNHLY and CDR2 FYNNEI. V was pared by 6 bases and J by 9 bases, with 3 bases of the junction left unmatched.